This entry lists 7 T cell receptor beta chains sequenced from one sample in a study of beta chain features in type 1 diabetes. Isolated RNA was reverse transcribed in full, so expressed TCRB transcripts were sequenced. Clones were read by immunoSEQ multiplex PCR, and TCRdb kept only the in-frame ones, dropping some. The data show around 430,000 clones, around 30% seen once. The sample taken for sequencing was naive CD4+ T cells from blood. These receptors all come from a man aged 18 to 35 in good health.

V and J are TRBV2 and TRBJ2-1; possible D gene TRBD2, 6 bases. V lost 5 bases to trimming and J lost 6 bases, with 20 bases between them. The V gene's germline CDR1 is SNHLY and CDR2 FYNNEI. The CDR3 spans 16 residues. As DNA, the CDR3 is TGTGCCAGCAGTCCCCCCTGGGGACTGAGGGGCAATGAGCAGTTCTTC. It yields the protein CASSPPWGLRGNEQFF.

V and J are TRBV30 and TRBJ2-1; D not resolved. With 0 bases removed from V and 4 bases from J, the gap between germline ends came to 10 bases. CDR3 length: 14 amino acids. CDR1 GTSNPN and CDR2 SVGIG come from the germline V gene (reference sequence). CDR3 in amino acids: CAWSVGIAYNEQFF. The CDR3 nucleotides read TGTGCCTGGAGTGTAGGTATCGCGTACAATGAGCAGTTCTTC. The full variable domain, its missing parts supplied by reference TRBV30 and TRBJ2-1, is SQTIHQWPATLVQPVGSPLSLECTVEGTSNPNLYWYRQAAGRGLQLLFYSVGIGQISSEVPQNLSASRPQDRQFILSSKKLLLSDSGFYLCAWSVGIAYNEQFFGPGTRLTVL.

This CDR3 reads CASRAGTGRLNEQFF. CDR3 DNA sequence: TGTGCCAGCAGAGCCGGGACAGGGAGACTCAATGAGCAGTTCTTC. The chain couples TRBV27 to TRBJ2-1, with 9 bases aligning to TRBD1. The ends lost 6 bases at V and 6 bases at J; junction bases unmatched: 9. The CDR3 runs 15 residues. Looked up from germline, CDR1 is MNHEY and CDR2 is SMNVEV (reference sequence).

This clone appeared a few times. V and J are TRBV29-1 and TRBJ2-1, with 8 bases fitting TRBD2. This CDR3 has 15 residues. Trimming cost V 6 bases and J 1 base; bases outside gene matches: 8. CDR1 and CDR2 (germline): SQVTM, ANQGSEA. The CDR3 sequence: CSVVGSGTSYNEQFF. The CDR3 DNA is TGCAGCGTGGTTGGTAGCGGGACTTCCTACAATGAGCAGTTCTTC.

Worth noting for this clone: The sample contains more than one DNA sequence encoding this CDR3. This chain links TRBV9 with TRBJ2-1; weak D call: TRBD2 (6 bases). Deletions cut 0 bases from V and 3 bases from J, with 10 bases between. Germline V gene sequence: CDR1 SGDLS, CDR2 YYNGEE. The CDR3 is 15 residues long. CDR3 residues: CASSVAGDFYNEQFF. CDR3 coding DNA: TGTGCCAGCAGCGTAGCTGGGGACTTCTACAATGAGCAGTTCTTC.

This clone was seen a handful of times. The chain couples TRBV7-6 to TRBJ2-7, with TRBD2 matching 9 bases. Germline CDR1 reads SGHVS; CDR2 reads FNYEAQ. The CDR3 sequence is 16 residues long. Trimming removed 5 bases from V and 3 bases from J; junction bases left unmatched: 11. The CDR3 sequence: CASSPRLAERYYEQYF. CDR3 DNA sequence: TGTGCCAGCAGCCCCCGACTAGCGGAACGTTACTACGAGCAGTACTTC.

The V and J genes are TRBV20-1 and TRBJ2-5, with D hard to call. Trimming cost V 1 base and J 12 bases, with 9 bases left between them. CDR1 and CDR2 from the germline V gene are DFQATT and SNEGSKA (reference sequence). The CDR3 covers 10 residues. In DNA, the CDR3 is TGCAGTGCTAGAGCCCATCGAGAGTACTTC. It specifies CSARAHREYF.